One and the same sample provided the 27 T cell receptor beta chains below, sequenced in a study of blood T cells in healthy people across ages. A sample-barcoded 5' primer and a J-beta primer mix were used in a second PCR of roughly 6 to 12 cycles. TCRdb re-called the 5' RACE reads with MiXCR, one entry per CDR3 protein. This sample has 700,000 or so distinct CDR3 sequences; 22% occur once, and the top ten carry 22%. Sequenced input: blood. Every receptor here comes from a man in his 70s in good health.

The table lists this clonotype with a few counts. The chain is built from TRBV12-3 or TRBV12-4 and TRBJ2-3; D ambiguous. The CDR3 loop spans 15 amino acids. The germline V and J ends were trimmed by 7 bases and 1 base, with 15 bases remaining between them. The CDR3 sequence: CASNSWAEGTDTQYF. The CDR3, as DNA: TGTGCCAGCAATTCTTGGGCAGAAGGCACAGATACGCAGTATTTT.

This clonotype was found a few times. A junction boundary mismatches the germline segment, possibly from a read error. This chain links TRBV4-1 with TRBJ2-2, with D perhaps matching TRBD1 (7 bases). Germline V CDR1 and CDR2: MGHRA, YSYEKL. This CDR3 spans 16 amino acids. CDR3 sequence reads: CASSETGTANTGGLFF. The CDR3 DNA follows: TGCGCCAGCAGCGAGACCGGGACAGCGAACACCGGGGGGCTGTTTTTT.

The chain has TRBV7-9 and TRBJ1-5, with D possibly matching TRBD1 (6 bases). The CDR3 has 16 amino acids. V was trimmed by 1 base and J by 6 bases, leaving 16 bases between them. Germline loops: CDR1 SEHNR, CDR2 FQNEAQ (reference sequence). The CDR3 DNA reads as TGTGCCAGCAGCTTAGGAGGGGGAGCGCAGAGTCAGCCCCAGCATTTT. Translated, it gives CASSLGGGAQSQPQHF.

This chain joins TRBV28 and TRBJ2-1; a weak D match, TRBD2 (5 bases). The CDR3 is made up of 12 amino acids. Trimming stripped 5 bases from V and 10 bases from J, with 12 bases between. The germline CDR1 and CDR2 sequences are MDHEN and SYDVKM. CDR3 DNA sequence: TGTGCCAGCAGTCCGGGATATGTAGAGCAGTTCTTC. This sequence encodes CASSPGYVEQFF.

Only a few counts were recorded for this clonotype. The gene calls are TRBV7-9 and TRBJ1-4; no definite D call. V lost 4 bases to trimming and J lost 0 bases, with 15 bases between them. Germline V lookup: CDR1 SEHNR, CDR2 FQNEAQ (reference sequence). The CDR3 has 17 amino acids. The CDR3 sequence: CASSSPLPGPTNEKLFF. In DNA, the CDR3 is TGTGCCAGCAGCTCCCCTTTGCCGGGCCCAACTAATGAAAAACTGTTTTTT.

The V call is TRBV25-1, the J call TRBJ1-3; a weak D match, TRBD1 (5 bases). Germline CDR1 reads MGHDK; CDR2 reads SYGVNS. V was clipped by 3 bases and J by 4 bases, with 10 bases between them. This CDR3 spans 14 amino acids. CDR3 region: CASSDPRGGNTIYF. The CDR3 coding sequence is TGTGCCAGCAGTGACCCCCGGGGGGGAAACACCATATATTTT.

As concerns this clonotype: One junction end disagrees with the germline gene, perhaps due to a read error. The rearrangement links TRBV20-1 to TRBJ2-3; D possibly corresponds to TRBD2 (6 bases). Germline assignment: CDR1 DFQATT and CDR2 SNEGSKA (reference sequence). CDR3 length: 15 residues. The chain's CDR3 is CSARVDYQFTDTPYF. The CDR3 DNA reads as TGCAGTGCTAGGGTGGACTACCAGTTCACAGATACGCCGTATTTT.

This clonotype was observed a handful of times. The chain has TRBV29-1 and TRBJ1-2; no definite D call. The germline V gene has CDR1 SQVTM and CDR2 ANQGSEA. Trimming left V 6 bases short and J 2 bases short, with 13 bases between. This CDR3 is built from 13 residues. CDR3 DNA: TGCAGCGTCCCCCTTAGGGTAAACTATGGCTACACCTTC. This encodes CSVPLRVNYGYTF.

Comment on this clonotype: A single base separates this from a much larger clone, so it may be a read error. The rearrangement joins TRBV7-2 to TRBJ2-2, with 11 bases identical to TRBD2. The germline V gene has CDR1 SGHTA and CDR2 FQGNSA. The CDR3 is 17 residues long. This CDR3 is CASSATTVAGGPGALFF. CDR3 DNA sequence: TGTGCCAGCAGCGCAACTACTGTAGCGGGAGGGCCCGGGGCGCTGTTTTTT.

This chain joins TRBV11-2 and TRBJ2-3; D may be TRBD2 (5 bases). Germline loops: CDR1 SGHAT, CDR2 FQNNGV. This CDR3 region has 14 residues. Trimming shortened V by 2 bases and J by 2 bases, and 8 bases separated the two germline ends. This CDR3 reads CASSLSGFTDTQYF. The CDR3 DNA is TGTGCCAGCAGCTTATCGGGATTCACAGATACGCAGTATTTT. The full variable domain, rest sourced from reference TRBV11-2 and TRBJ2-3, is EAGVAQSPRYKIIEKRQSVAFWCNPISGHATLYWYQQILGQGPKLLIQFQNNGVVDDSQLPKDRFSAERLKGVDSTLKIQPAKLEDSAVYLCASSLSGFTDTQYFGPGTRLTVL.

The chain recombines TRBV12-3 or TRBV12-4 with TRBJ1-2; D call uncertain. The V end was cut by 2 bases, the J end by 0 bases, with 10 bases between. The CDR3 is 15 residues long. The CDR3 protein is CASSLLVAPNYGYTF. CDR3 DNA sequence: TGTGCCAGCAGTTTATTGGTTGCCCCTAACTATGGCTACACCTTC.

This clonotype occurred a few times. This chain joins TRBV7-2 and TRBJ2-1, with D possibly matching TRBD1 (5 bases). CDR3 length: 15 amino acids. CDR1 and CDR2 (germline): SGHTA, FQGNSA. The germline V and J ends were trimmed by 2 bases and 8 bases, with 16 bases remaining between them. CDR3 in amino acids: CASSLLGRGFHEQFF. DNA of the CDR3: TGTGCCAGCAGCTTATTGGGAAGGGGATTCCATGAGCAGTTCTTC.

The chain joins TRBV12-3 or TRBV12-4 to TRBJ2-3; 7 positions match TRBD1. The ends lost 8 bases at V and 2 bases at J; junction bases unmatched: 4. The CDR3 length is 13 residues. The DNA of the CDR3 is TGTGCCAGCCAGACAGGGAACACAGATACGCAGTATTTT. It codes for CASQTGNTDTQYF.

Of note for this clonotype: Germline and junction disagree at one end, which may indicate a read error. The chain recombines TRBV7-9 with TRBJ2-3; 7 bases agree with TRBD2. From germline, CDR1 is SEHNR and CDR2 FQNEAQ (reference sequence). The CDR3 contains 17 residues. CDR3 loop: CASSPKGSGGRTDTQCF. Here the CDR3 DNA reads TGTGCCAGCAGCCCCAAGGGGTCGGGGGGACGCACAGATACGCAGTGTTTT.

V gene TRBV7-6 combines with J gene TRBJ1-2; tentatively, D is TRBD1 (5 bases). V lost 5 bases and J lost 7, with 17 bases in between. CDR1 and CDR2 from the germline V gene are SGHVS and FNYEAQ. The CDR3 sequence is 14 residues long. CDR3 residues: CASSPGSGRGGYTF. The DNA for the CDR3 is TGTGCCAGCAGCCCCGGGTCGGGGCGAGGTGGCTACACCTTC.

The CDR3 DNA reads TGCAGTGCTAGAGATTTTGGGGGGATGGGGGTCACTGAAGCTTTCTTT. It encodes CSARDFGGMGVTEAFF. The chain joins TRBV20-1 to TRBJ1-1; possible D gene TRBD1, 5 bases. Germline assignment: CDR1 DFQATT and CDR2 SNEGSKA (reference sequence). Trimming shortened V by 0 bases and J by 4 bases, and 18 bases separated the two germline ends. CDR3 length equals 16 residues.

The rearrangement uses TRBV6-2 or TRBV6-3 and TRBJ2-4; D is perhaps TRBD1 or TRBD2 (5 bases each). V was trimmed by 7 bases and J by 3 bases, leaving 13 bases between them. The CDR3 extends over 14 amino acids. Germline values: CDR1 MNHEY, CDR2 SVGEGT. CDR3 sequence (DNA): TGTGCCAGCATCTCAGAGGGGAACAAAAACATTCAGTACTTC. Its translation is CASISEGNKNIQYF.

This clonotype was seen a few times. The CDR3 region has the DNA TGCAGCGTTGAATTGGGAAGGAACACTGAAGCTTTCTTT. Translated: CSVELGRNTEAFF. The chain has TRBV29-1 and TRBJ1-1; D is undetermined. Deletions cut 2 bases from V and 1 base from J, with 8 bases between. Germline CDR1 is SQVTM and CDR2 is ANQGSEA. The CDR3 extends over 13 amino acids.

The V call is TRBV18, the J call TRBJ2-1; 8 bases map to TRBD2. Looked up from germline, CDR1 is KGHSH and CDR2 is LQKENI. CDR3 length: 15 amino acids. V trimming: 2 bases; J trimming: 3 bases; junction bases outside the gene matches: 3. CDR3 loop: CASSPVAGLYNEQFF. The CDR3 bases are TGTGCCAGCTCACCAGTAGCGGGGCTCTACAATGAGCAGTTCTTC.

The chain uses TRBV6-1 and TRBJ1-2; no reliable D call. The CDR3 runs to 13 residues. Germline V CDR1 and CDR2: MNHNS, SASEGT. Trimming took off 3 bases at V and 4 bases at J, with 9 bases between the two ends. CDR3 residues: CASSEAPSYGYTF. CDR3 bases: TGTGCCAGCAGTGAGGCACCCAGCTATGGCTACACCTTC.

A few counts support this clonotype. The chain uses TRBV20-1 and TRBJ1-1; D is ambiguous. Germline assignment: CDR1 DFQATT and CDR2 SNEGSKA (reference sequence). The CDR3 runs to 12 residues. Deletions cut 3 bases from V and 6 bases from J, with 11 bases between. The CDR3 here is CSARALAAEAFF. CDR3 nucleotides: TGCAGTGCTAGGGCCTTGGCGGCTGAAGCTTTCTTT.

V is TRBV10-3 and J is TRBJ2-7; possibly TRBD1 for D (6 bases). CDR3 length: 14 amino acids. V was cut by 6 bases and J by 2 bases, with 14 bases left in between. Germline CDR1 ENHRY, CDR2 SYGVKD. CDR3 amino acids: CAIRPGQGTYEQYF. CDR3 bases: TGTGCCATCAGGCCGGGCCAGGGGACCTACGAGCAGTACTTC.

V usage is TRBV12-5 and J usage is TRBJ2-3; a possible D gene is TRBD2 (6 bases). Germline V lookup: CDR1 LGHNT, CDR2 FRNRAP. The CDR3 contains 20 residues. Trimming removed 3 bases from V and 5 bases from J, with 30 bases in between. This CDR3 reads CASGFGRAVPTPTGRDTQYF. In nucleotides, the CDR3 is TGTGCTAGTGGTTTTGGTCGGGCCGTCCCCACACCAACCGGGAGAGATACGCAGTATTTT.

Ten or more counts support this clonotype. The chain is built from TRBV15 and TRBJ2-5, with TRBD2 identical over 8 bases. The J call may be in error: the DNA end matches TRBJ2-1 better. The CDR3 runs to 14 residues. Germline CDR1 is LNHNV and CDR2 is YYDKDF (reference sequence). The CDR3 sequence: CATSKGLASSEQFF. The CDR3 DNA sequence: TGTGCCACCAGCAAAGGACTAGCCTCGAGTGAGCAGTTCTTC.

This chain uses TRBV28 with TRBJ2-6; 9 bases are shared with TRBD1. The CDR3 is 17 residues long. V was clipped by 6 bases and J by 0 bases; unmatched bases: 6. Germline CDR1 and CDR2: MDHEN and SYDVKM. The CDR3 DNA sequence: TGTGCCAGCAGCACAGGGGGCGCAAGCTCTGGGGCCAACGTCCTGACTTTC. Its translation: CASSTGGASSGANVLTF.

The gene calls are TRBV5-1 and TRBJ1-1, with D perhaps matching TRBD1 (6 bases). Germline V gene sequence: CDR1 SGHRS, CDR2 YFSETQ. V lost 0 bases, J lost 5 bases, and 14 bases lay in between. CDR3 length: 15 residues. CDR3 in DNA: TGCGCCAGCAGCTTGGCCCCAGGGGACGGAACTGAAGCTTTCTTT. This translates into CASSLAPGDGTEAFF.

This clonotype was detected a few times. The genes are TRBV6-5 and TRBJ2-2; TRBD1 agrees at 8 bases. The V gene end was trimmed by 4 bases and the J gene end by 4 bases; junction bases not matched to a gene: 8. This CDR3 has 16 amino acids. Germline V gene lookup returns CDR1 MNHEY and CDR2 SVGAGI. CDR3 residues: CASSLGQGAVTGELFF. The CDR3 DNA follows: TGTGCCAGCAGTTTAGGCCAGGGGGCTGTCACCGGGGAGCTGTTTTTT.